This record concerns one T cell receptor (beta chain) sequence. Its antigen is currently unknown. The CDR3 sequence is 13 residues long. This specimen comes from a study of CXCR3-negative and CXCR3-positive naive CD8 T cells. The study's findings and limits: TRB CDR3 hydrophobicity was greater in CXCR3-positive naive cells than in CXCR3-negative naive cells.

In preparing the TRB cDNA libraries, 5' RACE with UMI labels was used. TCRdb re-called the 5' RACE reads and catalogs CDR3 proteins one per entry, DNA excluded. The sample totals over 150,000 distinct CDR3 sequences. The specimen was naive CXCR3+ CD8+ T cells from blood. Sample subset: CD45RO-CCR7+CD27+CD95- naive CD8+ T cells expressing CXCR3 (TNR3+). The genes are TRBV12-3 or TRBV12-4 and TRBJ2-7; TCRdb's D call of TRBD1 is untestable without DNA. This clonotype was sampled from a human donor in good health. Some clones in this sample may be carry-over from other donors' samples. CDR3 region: CASRDNGPYEQYF.